These T cell receptor beta chains were read from a single sample in a study of human T cells and chemical hapten exposure. TCRdb analysed the RACE reads with MiXCR anew, one entry per CDR3 protein. Found here are under 200,000 distinct CDR3 sequences, about 14% of them singletons; the top ten hold 1.7%. The material was whole blood, obtained in connection with sensitization to the hapten diphenylcyclopropenone (DPC). These receptors came from a woman between 25 and 40 years old with alopecia areata. Some clones in this sample may be carry-over from other donors' samples. Each CDR3 is given with its conserved first and last residue. Fields, in order: D gene, V gene, clone size, J gene, CDR3 protein, CDR3 DNA. D genes are given only for firm matches. Size values are once, few and many counts, or a class for expanded clones, and some rows have none.

>TRBD2|TRBV5-1|.|TRBJ2-1
CASSLGSGSSYNEQFF
TGCGCCAGCAGCTTGGGTAGCGGGAGCTCCTACAATGAGCAGTTCTTC
>.|TRBV7-9|many|TRBJ1-6
CASSLDWHSPLHF
TGTGCCAGCAGCTTAGACTGGCATTCACCCCTCCACTTT
>.|TRBV6-6|many|TRBJ1-4
CASRLAQPNEKLFF
TGTGCCAGCAGGCTTGCGCAACCTAATGAAAAACTGTTTTTT
>.|TRBV30|few|TRBJ2-2
CAWGSGELFF
TGTGCCTGGGGTTCCGGGGAGCTGTTTTTT
>.|TRBV28|.|TRBJ1-2
CASSFRGARAYGYTF
TGTGCCAGCAGTTTTCGAGGAGCCAGGGCCTATGGCTACACCTTC
>.|TRBV3-1|.|TRBJ1-1
CASSQTDRRSTEAFF
TGTGCCAGCAGCCAAACCGACAGAAGATCCACTGAAGCTTTCTTT
>TRBD1|TRBV29-1|.|TRBJ2-1
CSVDDWDRGPGNEQFF
TGCAGCGTTGATGACTGGGACAGGGGGCCTGGCAATGAGCAGTTCTTC
>.|TRBV9|.|TRBJ1-1
CASSPRMDSEAFF
TGTGCCAGCAGCCCCAGGATGGACAGTGAAGCTTTCTTT
>TRBD1|TRBV27|.|TRBJ2-2
CAIRDSNTGELFF
TGTGCCATCCGGGACAGCAACACCGGGGAGCTGTTTTTT
>.|TRBV7-3|few|TRBJ2-7
CASSRDPSYEQYF
TGTGCCAGCTCCAGAGACCCCTCCTACGAGCAGTACTTC
>TRBD1|TRBV28|.|TRBJ1-4
CASSAQGSDEKLFF
TGTGCCAGCAGTGCACAGGGGAGTGATGAAAAACTGTTTTTT
>TRBD1|TRBV7-8|.|TRBJ2-7
CASSSPRGTGDEQYF
TGTGCCAGCAGCTCACCGAGGGGGACAGGGGACGAGCAGTACTTC
>.|TRBV2|.|TRBJ1-2
CASSEVLENYGYTF
TGTGCCAGCAGTGAAGTTTTGGAGAACTATGGCTACACCTTC
>.|TRBV4-1|.|TRBJ2-7
CASSQGLVAREQYF
TGCGCCAGCAGCCAAGGGCTAGTCGCACGGGAGCAGTACTTC
>.|TRBV7-9|many|TRBJ2-2
CASSVATIGELFF
TGTGCCAGCAGCGTGGCAACGATCGGGGAGCTGTTTTTT
>TRBD1|TRBV10-3|few|TRBJ1-2
CAISDGDRGDGYTF
TGTGCCATCAGTGACGGGGACAGGGGGGATGGCTACACCTTC
>.|TRBV21-1|few|TRBJ2-1
CASSKKEVTSGSGDEQFF
TGTGCCAGCAGCAAAAAAGAGGTGACTAGCGGGAGTGGGGATGAGCAGTTCTTC
>.|TRBV7-6|many|TRBJ2-2
CASSLGRVLGAGELFF
TGTGCCAGCAGCTTAGGCCGAGTCCTGGGGGCCGGGGAGCTGTTTTTT
>.|TRBV7-7|.|TRBJ2-7
CASSPSPGALEQYF
TGTGCCAGCAGCCCCTCCCCGGGGGCGCTTGAGCAGTACTTC
>TRBD1|TRBV29-1|.|TRBJ2-3
CSVWDRTAGTDTQYF
TGCAGCGTGTGGGACAGGACGGCTGGCACAGATACGCAGTATTTT
>.|TRBV7-2|many|TRBJ1-1
CASSLLSGTEAFF
TGTGCCAGCAGCTTATTGTCGGGCACTGAAGCTTTCTTT
>.|TRBV3-1|.|TRBJ2-7
CASSQGQGSYEQYF
TGTGCCAGCAGCCAAGGGCAGGGTTCCTACGAGCAGTACTTC
>.|TRBV28|few|TRBJ1-5
CASSLEGTNQPQHF
TGTGCCAGCAGTTTGGAGGGGACGAATCAGCCCCAGCATTTT
>TRBD1|TRBV9|.|TRBJ2-7
CASSVRDRPLGEQYF
TGTGCCAGCAGCGTAAGGGACAGGCCCCTCGGCGAGCAGTACTTC
>.|TRBV30|.|TRBJ2-3
CAWSVGRGEDTQYF
TGTGCCTGGAGTGTGGGGCGGGGAGAGGATACGCAGTATTTT
>.|TRBV7-9|many|TRBJ1-5
CASSLGHGGPQPQHF
TGTGCCAGCAGCTTAGGACACGGGGGGCCGCAGCCCCAGCATTTT
>TRBD1|TRBV3-1|.|TRBJ1-2
CASSTTGGYGYTF
TGTGCCAGCAGCACGACAGGGGGTTATGGCTACACCTTC
>TRBD2|TRBV29-1|few|TRBJ2-1
CSVEVGSGGLYNEQFF
TGCAGCGTTGAAGTGGGTAGCGGGGGGTTGTACAATGAGCAGTTCTTC
>.|TRBV21-1|few|TRBJ2-7
CASSAGTVAYEQYF
TGTGCCAGCAGCGCGGGGACAGTAGCCTACGAGCAGTACTTC
>TRBD2|TRBV20-1|many|TRBJ2-5
CSAWPGLAGMETQYF
TGCAGTGCTTGGCCGGGACTAGCAGGGATGGAGACCCAGTACTTC
>TRBD2|TRBV28|few|TRBJ2-7
CSTAGGPYRYEQYF
TGCTCCACGGCGGGGGGGCCCTACCGCTACGAGCAGTACTTC
>TRBD1|TRBV28|few|TRBJ1-6
CASSDRVNSPLHF
TGTGCCAGCAGCGACAGGGTGAATTCACCCCTCCACTTT
>TRBD2|TRBV12-3/TRBV12-4|few|TRBJ2-3
CASSLSASGSDTQYF
TGTGCCAGCAGTTTATCGGCTAGCGGTTCAGATACGCAGTATTTT
>.|TRBV29-1|.|TRBJ2-1
CSVLSGGDNEQFF
TGCAGCGTTTTGTCTGGGGGTGACAATGAGCAGTTCTTC
>TRBD1|TRBV9|few|TRBJ2-5
CASSAVPGGTQETQYF
TGTGCCAGCAGCGCAGTCCCAGGGGGAACCCAAGAGACCCAGTACTTC
>.|TRBV18|.|TRBJ2-3
CASSPSIGDTQYF
TGTGCCAGCTCACCTAGTATAGGAGATACGCAGTATTTT
>.|TRBV29-1|few|TRBJ1-2
CSVYREGNYGYTF
TGCAGCGTTTACCGAGAAGGGAACTATGGCTACACCTTC
>.|TRBV6-2/TRBV6-3|.|TRBJ2-1
CASSSRVNEQFF
TGTGCCAGCAGTTCTAGGGTGAATGAGCAGTTCTTC
>.|TRBV6-2/TRBV6-3|few|TRBJ1-5
CASSYPREKGSNQPQHF
TGTGCCAGCAGTTACCCCAGGGAAAAAGGAAGCAATCAGCCCCAGCATTTT
>.|TRBV12-3/TRBV12-4|few|TRBJ1-6
CASSPFTAGSSYNSPLHF
TGTGCCAGCAGCCCTTTTACTGCAGGGAGCTCCTATAATTCACCCCTCCACTTT
>TRBD2|TRBV20-1|few|TRBJ2-5
CSARPTPWTSQETQYF
TGCAGTGCTAGACCTACCCCATGGACTAGCCAAGAGACCCAGTACTTC
>TRBD1|TRBV10-3|few|TRBJ2-4
CAISETGEGNIQYF
TGTGCCATCAGTGAGACAGGGGAAGGAAACATTCAGTACTTC
>.|TRBV6-5|few|TRBJ2-7
CASSYSIQGPHEQYF
TGTGCCAGCAGTTACTCGATTCAGGGCCCCCACGAGCAGTACTTC
>.|TRBV2|many|TRBJ2-2
CASSEWGNTGELFF
TGTGCCAGCAGTGAATGGGGTAACACCGGGGAGCTGTTTTTT
>.|TRBV7-2|few|TRBJ2-1
CASSPGWMTEQFF
TGTGCCAGCAGTCCCGGGTGGATGACGGAGCAGTTCTTC